This TCR beta chain was identified in a study of T cells in Graves' hyperthyroidism and ophthalmopathy (dated by TCRdb to about 2019). For the wider study: To identify TCR V-J signatures that set the groups apart, the researchers used a discovery cohort of more than 95 patients, made up of roughly 45 with Graves' ophthalmopathy and some 60 with stable Graves' hyperthyroidism. An independent validation cohort of under 20 hyperthyroidism patients and about 16 patients who later progressed to ophthalmopathy tested prospective prediction of ophthalmopathy. The roughly 90 discovery patients were divided at random into training and test sets in a 7:3 ratio. In roughly six Graves' hyperthyroidism patients, the study also compared T-cell repertoires from thyroid tissue with T-cell repertoires from blood. Once sampling was done, hyperthyroidism patients were given methimazole at a starting dose of 30 mg daily, whereas ophthalmopathy patients were given high-dose intravenous methylprednisolone. TCR Vbeta CDR3 sequencing of 135 peripheral blood samples (approximately 44 ophthalmopathy, about 80 hyperthyroidism and roughly 17 progressor patients) is reported in the paper.

This clonotype was observed a handful of times. This clone's antigen is unknown. Base qualities are not provided; no much larger clone lies one nucleotide away. What the authors observed across the whole study: Sample size was not statistically predetermined, and investigators were not blinded to group allocation. In validation, the model predicted progression to ophthalmopathy with approximately 70% sensitivity and roughly 75% specificity, a median of about 6.7 months before onset. Most expanded thyroid clonotypes (frequency above 0.001) were also detected in blood, a finding suggesting that blood repertoires may reflect thyroid immune responses. In cross-validation, a model built on a 13 V-J signature told ophthalmopathy apart from stable hyperthyroidism with just under 90% sensitivity and roughly 83% specificity, and in testing the same model reached 80%/75%.

Amplification of TCR beta CDR3 regions was carried out from RNA transcripts. For the first round of RT-PCR on the TCR CDR3, the HTBI primer set was used together with the Qiagen OneStep RT-PCR kit. Libraries were constructed in a second round of multiplex PCR, after which size selection and purification were performed. Paired-end sequencing of the libraries was performed with 100 bp reads on an Illumina HiSeq2000. For the original study's pipeline: SOAPnuke was used to process the raw data, with reads discarded if the reads contained adapters or uncalled bases, had a mean Phred below 15, or lacked an exact constant-primer or identifier match. COPE v1.2.5 was used to merge high-quality paired reads, and clonotypes were defined as unique nucleotide sequences. MiTCR v1.1 was used to align the clonotypes against IMGT TRBV, TRBD and TRBJ reference segments. The analysis was restricted to V-J combinations with a frequency above 0.0001, which together covered about 99% of the repertoires. A TCS score was defined as the ratio of F50 (clonal expansion) to E x V (chaos), with BLOSUM62-based TCRdist applied between CDR3 peptides within each V-J. Welch's t-statistics and random forest reduced roughly 530 V-J features to 13, which were used in a naive Bayes classifier (R e1071). The Morisita-Horn index was used to measure how similar the thyroid and blood repertoires were. The raw public data were reprocessed by TCRdb itself: fastp quality trimming at Q25, MiXCR clonotype calling, in-frame beta chains only. A single entry per CDR3 protein holds the most common genes and DNA from its merged rows. TCRdb's processing, not the authors' own work, is the source of the V and J calls. In all, the sample holds over 500,000 distinct CDR3 sequences, and 46% of those were seen once. 44% of the sample belongs to the ten largest clones.

CDR1 SQVTM and CDR2 ANQGSEA are derived from the germline V gene. V is shortened by 4 bases, J by 4 bases, and the region joining them spans 10 bases. The CDR3 covers 12 residues, taking in both the cysteine and the phenylalanine. Only the CDR3 part of the read is kept: 36 bases, read in frame from the first base. The study excluded patients with uncontrolled infections, other autoimmune diseases, pregnancy or lactation. Diagnoses were established on the basis of clinical symptoms, serum thyroxine and TRAb, thyroid ultrasound, and orbital computed tomography. Trizol reagent was used to extract total RNA, and RNA quality was then checked on an Agilent 2100 Bioanalyzer.

The TCR was taken from an adult woman with Graves' disease, either hyperthyroidism or ophthalmopathy (not recorded which). What was sequenced was peripheral blood or thyroid tissue (not recorded which). The V and J genes are TRBV29-1 and TRBJ2-5; the D segment might be TRBD1 or TRBD2, since each matches 7 bases. The CDR3 here reads CSVGRGGETQYF. The nucleotide sequence is given as TGCAGCGTTGGCAGGGGGGGAGAGACCCAGTACTTC.